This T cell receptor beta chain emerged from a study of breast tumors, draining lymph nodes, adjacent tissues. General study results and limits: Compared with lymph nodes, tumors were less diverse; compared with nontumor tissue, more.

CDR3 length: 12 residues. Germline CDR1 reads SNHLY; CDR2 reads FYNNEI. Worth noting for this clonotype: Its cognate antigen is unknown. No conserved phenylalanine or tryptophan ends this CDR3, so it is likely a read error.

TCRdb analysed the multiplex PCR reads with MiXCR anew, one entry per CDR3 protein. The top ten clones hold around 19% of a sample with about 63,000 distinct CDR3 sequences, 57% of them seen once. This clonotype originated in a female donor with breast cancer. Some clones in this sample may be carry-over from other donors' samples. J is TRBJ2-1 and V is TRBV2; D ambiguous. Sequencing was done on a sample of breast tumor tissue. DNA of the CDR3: TGTGCCAGCACTCGATCCTCCAATGAGCAGTTCCTC. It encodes CASTRSSNEQFL.